This T cell receptor beta chain was recorded in a study of CD8 T cells in ankylosing spondylitis. TCRdb ran MiXCR on the 5' RACE reads and lists one entry per CDR3 protein. The sample includes 250,000 to 300,000 distinct CDR3 sequences, 15% to 20% of them seen just once. V gave up 1 base and J gave up 3 bases, with 13 bases separating them. Germline CDR1 is SGHVS and CDR2 is FNYEAQ. The CDR3 has 15 residues. The clonotype originates from a male donor with ankylosing spondylitis or in good health (not recorded which). The chain employs TRBV7-6 and TRBJ2-7; D possibly corresponds to TRBD2 (6 bases). The sequencing sample was made of blood, either unsorted or a sorted T cell fraction (not recorded which). DNA for the CDR3: TGTGCCAGCAGCTTAGGGGGGGACCTTTTCTACGAGCAGTACTTC. This encodes CASSLGGDLFYEQYF.